This is a list of T cell receptor beta chains from one sample in a study of blood T cell repertoires in COVID-19. Generated by immunoSEQ multiplex PCR, the TCRdb table keeps only in-frame clones and is missing some. The sample contains 120,000 or so clones, over 75% of which appear only once. Source material: peripheral blood. These receptors all stem from a man in his fifties or sixties with acute or convalescent COVID-19. CDR3s include the opening cysteine and the closing phenylalanine or tryptophan. Each record gives: CDR3 length, D gene, V gene, clone size, J gene, CDR3 protein, CDR3 DNA. The D gene is left open where the match is weak. Rows give clone size only sometimes, using once, few, many, or a class for an expanded clone.

>15|NA|TRBV19|few|TRBJ1-2
CASSIKVGTLGGYTF
TGTGCCAGTAGTATAAAGGTTGGGACTTTAGGAGGCTACACCTTC
>18|TRBD2|TRBV9|NA|TRBJ2-3
CASSVGGTSRASTDTQYF
TGTGCCAGCAGCGTAGGAGGGACTAGCCGAGCCTCCACAGATACGCAGTATTTT
>14|TRBD1|TRBV3-1/TRBV3-2|NA|TRBJ1-2
CASSQTTGARGYTF
TGTGCCAGCAGCCAAACTACAGGGGCCCGGGGCTACACCTTC
>15|NA|TRBV19|NA|TRBJ2-1
CASSTLADSYNEQFF
TGTGCCAGTAGTACCTTAGCGGACTCCTACAATGAGCAGTTCTTC
>15|TRBD1|TRBV5-1|NA|TRBJ2-2
CASNPTGGNTGELFF
TGCGCCAGCAACCCAACAGGGGGGAACACCGGGGAGCTGTTTTTT
>13|NA|TRBV2|NA|TRBJ1-2
CASSPGQTYGYTF
TGTGCCAGCAGTCCCGGACAGACCTATGGCTACACCTTC
>15|NA|TRBV7-9|NA|TRBJ1-2
CASSPGGQGYYGYTF
TGTGCCAGCAGCCCAGGAGGTCAGGGGTACTATGGCTACACCTTC
>14|NA|TRBV23-1|NA|TRBJ2-4
CASTTGKAKNIQYF
TGCGCCAGCACCACAGGGAAGGCCAAAAACATTCAGTACTTC
>15|TRBD1|TRBV27|once|TRBJ1-2
CASSYRTGGALGYTF
TGTGCCAGCAGTTACAGAACAGGGGGGGCCTTAGGCTACACCTTC
>15|NA|TRBV7-9|few|TRBJ1-3
CASSLGRGSRNTIYF
TGTGCCAGCAGCTTAGGGCGCGGCTCAAGAAACACCATATATTTT
>13|TRBD1|TRBV29-1|NA|TRBJ1-2
CSVVGQGAWGYTF
TGCAGCGTTGTTGGGCAGGGGGCCTGGGGCTACACCTTC
>16|NA|TRBV4-1|NA|TRBJ2-1
CASSQVGGRTYNEQFF
TGCGCCAGCAGCCAAGTGGGTGGGAGGACCTACAATGAGCAGTTCTTC
>13|TRBD1|TRBV2|NA|TRBJ2-1
CASSAGQGAEQFF
TGTGCCAGCAGTGCCGGACAGGGGGCTGAGCAGTTCTTC
>15|TRBD2|TRBV6-5|NA|TRBJ2-5
CASSYSGGGQETQYF
TGTGCCAGCAGTTACTCTGGGGGGGGGCAAGAGACCCAGTACTTC
>13|NA|TRBV29-1|NA|TRBJ2-3
CSAGPHGGDTQYF
TGCAGCGCCGGGCCCCACGGGGGAGATACGCAGTATTTT